The 8 T cell receptor beta chains reported below all come from one sample, sequenced in a study of Ad26.COV2.S vaccination and SARS-CoV-2 variants. Regarding treatment: 15 to 20 received Ad26.COV2.S at low or high dose, single or two shots; several received placebo; per-sample allocation not given. The study sampled participants on day 63 after the first vaccine or placebo injection. Libraries were prepared by immunoSEQ multiplex PCR; TCRdb keeps only in-frame clonotypes and omits some of them. The sample lists 200,000 to 300,000 clones, around 89% seen once, with about 10% in the top ten. Specimen: peripheral blood, collected in a trial of Ad26.COV2.S vaccine versus placebo. Source of these receptors: a person between 18 and 65 years old who received the Ad26.COV2.S COVID-19 vaccine or a placebo.

The chain uses TRBV9 and TRBJ2-7; 8 bases align to TRBD1. V was pared by 0 bases and J by 3 bases, with 8 bases of the junction left unmatched. This CDR3 region has 16 residues. Germline CDR1 SGDLS, CDR2 YYNGEE. The CDR3 here is CASSVDPSGGFYEQYF. The CDR3 bases are TGTGCCAGCAGCGTAGACCCATCAGGGGGCTTCTACGAGCAGTACTTC.

The gene calls are TRBV4-3 and TRBJ2-7; a possible D gene is TRBD1 (5 bases). The CDR3 spans 16 residues. Trimming took 0 bases from V and 0 from J, leaving 12 bases between them. Per germline, CDR1 LGHNA and CDR2 YSLEER. Here the CDR3 reads CASSQDLAGISYEQYF. The CDR3 coding sequence is TGCGCCAGCAGCCAAGATCTGGCAGGGATCTCCTACGAGCAGTACTTC.

The chain couples TRBV10-1 to TRBJ1-1; 8 nucleotides align to TRBD1. V lost 2 bases to trimming and J lost 0 bases; unmatched junction nucleotides: 5. This CDR3 is 16 amino acids long. Germline V CDR1 and CDR2: WNHNN, SYGVQD (reference sequence). CDR3 coding DNA: TGCGCCAGCAGTGAGCGGACAGGGAGGGTGAACACTGAAGCTTTCTTT. It yields the protein CASSERTGRVNTEAFF.

The genes are TRBV7-2 and TRBJ1-6; unclear D gene. CDR3 size: 12 residues. V lost 5 bases to trimming and J lost 4 bases, with 3 bases between them. Germline values: CDR1 SGHTA, CDR2 FQGNSA. DNA for the CDR3: TGTGCCAGCAGCACATATAATTCACCCCTCCACTTT. It encodes CASSTYNSPLHF.

The rearrangement joins TRBV14 to TRBJ2-7, with a tentative D call TRBD2 (5 bases). This CDR3 contains 21 residues. Germline CDR1 reads SGHDN; CDR2 reads FVKESK. Trimming removed 1 base from V and 2 bases from J, with 30 bases in between. The CDR3 protein is CASSQVPSKGLSGPATYEQYF. As DNA, the CDR3 is TGTGCCAGCAGCCAAGTTCCTAGCAAAGGACTCTCCGGTCCCGCGACCTACGAGCAGTACTTC.

The CDR3 DNA sequence: TGTGCCAGCAGCGCCAAGGGAGGGTACGAGCAGTACTTC. It specifies CASSAKGGYEQYF. The chain combines TRBV3-1 (or the pseudogene TRBV3-2) with TRBJ2-7; 7 nucleotides match TRBD2. The J segment lost 4 bases and the V segment lost 5 bases, leaving 5 bases of the junction unmatched. This CDR3 region has 13 residues. CDR1 and CDR2 from the germline V gene are LGHDT and YNNKEL (reference sequence).

This clone appeared a single time. This chain connects TRBV7-9 to TRBJ1-5; no clear D. The CDR3 length is 14 residues. Germline loops: CDR1 SEHNR, CDR2 FQNEAQ (reference sequence). Deletions cut 3 bases from V and 8 bases from J, with 14 bases between. The CDR3 loop is CASSLVGQGEPQHF. The CDR3 DNA sequence: TGTGCCAGCAGCTTGGTAGGGCAAGGTGAGCCCCAGCATTTT.

The chain links TRBV7-9 to TRBJ2-2; D is undetermined. The CDR3 totals 11 residues. The germline gives CDR1 SEHNR, CDR2 FQNEAQ (reference sequence). Trimming removed 5 bases at V and 5 bases at J, with 3 bases between. The CDR3 DNA follows: TGTGCCAGCAGCCAAACCGGGGAGCTGTTTTTT. It encodes CASSQTGELFF.